The sequence of this T cell receptor (beta chain) was determined in a study of identical twins. Overall study findings and caveats: Models predicted less out-of-frame TCR alpha sharing in monozygotic twins than was found.

Germline loops: CDR1 MDHEN, CDR2 SYDVKM. J gave up 3 bases and V 7 bases, and 5 bases lay outside the gene matches. The CDR3 has 13 amino acids. This clonotype has just a few counts. Its antigen is not known. TCRdb re-called the 5' RACE reads through MiXCR, storing one row per CDR3 protein. The sample shows 400,000 to 550,000 distinct CDR3 sequences, 20% to 25% of them seen only once. The same specimen was also included in a second study, on T cells expressing NK-cell markers. That investigation notes: The sequencing cohort of eight donors included seven HCMV-seropositive individuals and one seronegative individual.

Sequencing input: CD4+ T cells sorted from blood. The chain combines TRBV28 with TRBJ2-5; TRBD2 matches 7 bases. This receptor was obtained from a woman between 18 and 29 years old in good health. The CDR3 is CASIPAGKETQYF. CDR3 DNA: TGTGCCAGCATTCCAGCGGGGAAAGAGACCCAGTACTTC.